What follows are 25 T cell receptor beta chains derived from one specimen sequenced in a study of blood T cell repertoires in COVID-19. Assay: immunoSEQ multiplex PCR; the TCRdb copy retains only in-frame clones and omits some. Altogether fewer than 350,000 clones are present, about nine tenths being singletons, with the ten largest covering approximately 5%. Sequencing was performed on PBMCs or T cells enriched from blood (not recorded which). The receptor set was obtained from a man aged 60-69 years who had recovered from COVID-19.

V and J are TRBV20-1 and TRBJ1-1; D is unresolved. V lost 5 bases, J lost 6 bases, and 10 bases lay in between. CDR1 is DFQATT, CDR2 SNEGSKA, per germline (reference sequence). This CDR3 is built from 11 residues. The DNA for the CDR3 is TGCAGTGCTGGCAGGCCCCCTGAAGCTTTCTTT. This translates into CSAGRPPEAFF.

This clone came up once. V usage is TRBV5-1 and J usage is TRBJ2-1; TRBD1 matches 9 bases. The CDR3 has 15 amino acids. The V and J ends lost 2 bases and 4 bases, in that order; junction bases with no gene match: 4. Germline CDR1 reads SGHRS; CDR2 reads YFSETQ. The CDR3 region has the DNA TGCGCCAGCAGCTTCACAGGGGGCGAATACAATGAGCAGTTCTTC. Translated: CASSFTGGEYNEQFF.

The table lists this clone with a count of one. The chain couples TRBV28 to TRBJ1-3; maybe TRBD1 (5 bases). Germline values: CDR1 MDHEN, CDR2 SYDVKM. Trimming cost V 0 bases and J 4 bases, with 7 bases left between them. The CDR3 has 14 residues. CDR3 amino acids: CASSLWDKGNTIYF. The DNA of the CDR3 is TGTGCCAGCAGTTTATGGGACAAAGGAAACACCATATATTTT.

The J gene is TRBJ2-7, the V gene TRBV6-2 or TRBV6-3, with 14 bases matching TRBD2. J lost 0 bases, V lost 6 bases, and 7 bases had no gene match. The CDR3 spans 17 residues. Germline V CDR1 and CDR2: MNHEY, SVGEGT. The DNA for the CDR3 is TGTGCCAGCAGCCTGGGACTAGCGGGAGCGAGCTCCTACGAGCAGTACTTC. Its translation is CASSLGLAGASSYEQYF.

This chain joins TRBV28 and TRBJ2-2, with 7 bases lining up with TRBD2. CDR1 is MDHEN, CDR2 SYDVKM, per germline. V lost 5 bases to trimming and J lost 0 bases; unmatched junction nucleotides: 3. The CDR3 extends over 15 amino acids. The CDR3 DNA sequence: TGTGCCAGCAGTCCTAGCGGTACGAACACCGGGGAGCTGTTTTTT. It translates to CASSPSGTNTGELFF.

This clone was observed a single time. The CDR3 DNA reads as TGTGCCAGCCAGACAGGGGCTAATGAAAAACTGTTTTTT. Protein: CASQTGANEKLFF. The chain combines TRBV18 with TRBJ1-4, with 8 bases aligning to TRBD1. This CDR3 region has 13 residues. Per the germline V gene, CDR1 is KGHSH and CDR2 is LQKENI. V lost 8 bases and J lost 3; bases outside the gene matches: 2.

The CDR3 protein is CASKDGRTNYGYTF. CDR3 sequence (DNA): TGCGCCAGCAAGGACGGGAGAACTAACTATGGCTACACCTTC. The chain carries TRBV10-1 and TRBJ1-2, with D unresolved. CDR3 length: 14 residues. Germline V gives CDR1 WNHNN, CDR2 SYGVQD (reference sequence). Trimming took 7 bases from V and 0 from J, leaving 12 bases between them.

The chain combines TRBV15 with TRBJ2-5, with a tentative D call TRBD2 (6 bases). Germline assignment: CDR1 LNHNV and CDR2 YYDKDF (reference sequence). The CDR3 is made up of 14 amino acids. The V and J ends lost 1 base and 5 bases respectively, with 11 bases between them. In DNA, the CDR3 is TGTGCCACCAGCAGAGCGGGAGCTCGTGAGACCCAGTACTTC. Residues: CATSRAGARETQYF.

This chain joins TRBV2 and TRBJ2-7; 8 positions agree with TRBD2. The CDR3 sequence is 15 residues long. Per germline, CDR1 SNHLY and CDR2 FYNNEI. After removal of 2 bases from V and 6 bases from J, the junction contained 9 bases not matched to a gene. In DNA form, the CDR3 reads TGTGCCAGCAGTGAATGGACAGCGGGAGTGGGCGAGCAGTACTTC. This sequence encodes CASSEWTAGVGEQYF.

The rearrangement joins TRBV19 to TRBJ1-4; D call uncertain. V was clipped by 7 bases and J by 1 base, with 13 bases between them. Germline V gives CDR1 LNHDA, CDR2 SQIVND (reference sequence). The CDR3 is 15 amino acids. CDR3 DNA sequence: TGTGCCAGTACCAAACGAGGCGAAACTAATGAAAAACTGTTTTTT. Amino acids: CASTKRGETNEKLFF.

This clone was found once. The chain combines TRBV6-5 with TRBJ2-7, with TRBD1 matching over 11 bases. The V segment lost 2 bases and the J segment 7 bases; nucleotides outside the gene matches: 7. The CDR3 is 15 residues long. The V gene's germline CDR1 is MNHEY and CDR2 SVGAGI. The CDR3 sequence is CASSYVGQGALEQYF. The DNA of the CDR3 is TGTGCCAGCAGTTACGTCGGACAGGGGGCGTTAGAGCAGTACTTC.

The chain couples TRBV5-1 to TRBJ1-1; the match to TRBD1 covers 9 bases. V shed 1 base and J 3 bases; nucleotides not matched to a gene: 4. The CDR3 runs to 15 residues. Germline V lookup: CDR1 SGHRS, CDR2 YFSETQ. DNA for the CDR3: TGCGCCAGCAGCTTGCTACGGACAGGGGACACTGAAGCTTTCTTT. As protein: CASSLLRTGDTEAFF.

This chain joins TRBV19 and TRBJ1-1; 11 bases agree with TRBD1. V was clipped by 7 bases and J by 4 bases; unmatched bases: 8. This CDR3 is built from 15 residues. The germline V gene encodes CDR1 LNHDA and CDR2 SQIVND (reference sequence). The CDR3 sequence is CASISGQGVGTEAFF. DNA of the CDR3: TGTGCCAGTATCTCGGGACAGGGGGTGGGCACTGAAGCTTTCTTT.

The gene calls are TRBV18 and TRBJ2-7; TRBD1 might be the D (6 bases). Per germline, CDR1 KGHSH and CDR2 LQKENI. There are 14 residues in the CDR3. Between the trimmed V and J ends, which lost 4 bases and 3 bases, there was a span of 13 bases. The CDR3 region has the DNA TGTGCCAGCTCACTTGGGGGACAAATCTACGAGCAGTACTTC. Protein product: CASSLGGQIYEQYF.

V is TRBV18 and J is TRBJ2-1; TRBD2 aligns across 8 bases. Germline CDR1 is KGHSH and CDR2 is LQKENI. The V gene end was trimmed by 4 bases and the J gene end by 2 bases; junction bases not matched to a gene: 4. The CDR3 sequence is 15 residues long. CDR3 DNA sequence: TGTGCCAGCTCACTACTAGCGGCCCCCTACAATGAGCAGTTCTTC. As protein: CASSLLAAPYNEQFF. The full variable domain, its missing parts supplied by reference TRBV18 and TRBJ2-1, is NAGVMQNPRHLVRRRGQEARLRCSPMKGHSHVYWYRQLPEEGLKFMVYLQKENIIDESGMPKERFSAEFPKEGPSILRIQQVVRGDSAAYFCASSLLAAPYNEQFFGPGTRLTVL.

The chain recombines TRBV29-1 with TRBJ2-1; TRBD2 matches 7 bases. CDR1 and CDR2 (germline): SQVTM, ANQGSEA. The V segment lost 8 bases and the J segment 8 bases; nucleotides outside the gene matches: 12. The CDR3 consists of 13 residues. CDR3 sequence reads: CSQGRELGDEQFF. The CDR3 DNA reads as TGCAGCCAAGGGAGGGAGTTGGGGGATGAGCAGTTCTTC.

The chain is built from TRBV11-1 and TRBJ2-5; 8 bases match TRBD2. This CDR3 spans 14 amino acids. Germline assignment: CDR1 SGHAT and CDR2 FQDESV (reference sequence). J lost 1 base, V lost 3 bases, and 1 base had no gene match. The CDR3 is CASSFRGGQETQYF. The CDR3 DNA reads as TGTGCCAGCAGCTTTCGGGGGGGCCAAGAGACCCAGTACTTC.

The chain has TRBV2 and TRBJ1-2, with TRBD1 matching 7 bases. The germline V gene encodes CDR1 SNHLY and CDR2 FYNNEI. J lost 0 bases, V lost 4 bases, and 11 bases had no gene match. The CDR3 runs 17 residues. The CDR3 DNA is TGTGCCAGCAGTGCCCGTGAGGGACAGCGTTCTAACTATGGCTACACCTTC. Protein product: CASSAREGQRSNYGYTF.

V and J are TRBV4-1 and TRBJ2-1, with TRBD2 matching 12 bases. This CDR3 has 16 amino acids. Per the germline V gene, CDR1 is MGHRA and CDR2 is YSYEKL. J lost 6 bases, V lost 0 bases, and 3 bases had no gene match. CDR3 loop: CASSQDTSGRRNEQFF. The CDR3 nucleotides read TGCGCCAGCAGCCAAGATACTAGCGGGAGGCGCAATGAGCAGTTCTTC.

The chain employs TRBV18 and TRBJ1-4; the match to TRBD1 covers 7 bases. V lost 2 bases, J lost 7 bases, and 10 bases stayed unmatched. Germline CDR1 reads KGHSH; CDR2 reads LQKENI. The CDR3 runs to 16 residues. The CDR3 loop reads CASSPFSGTVVEKLFF. The CDR3 DNA follows: TGTGCCAGCTCACCATTCTCCGGGACAGTAGTTGAAAAACTGTTTTTT.

The J gene is TRBJ2-1, the V gene TRBV5-3; possibly TRBD2 for D (7 bases). TRBV5-3 is an ORF, with its function uncertain. The CDR3 length is 15 residues. Trimming cost V 4 bases and J 7 bases, with 18 bases left between them. The CDR3 loop reads CARSPAGAYNNEQFF. The CDR3 DNA is TGTGCCAGAAGCCCCGCGGGGGCTTATAATAATGAGCAGTTCTTC.

The chain links TRBV2 to TRBJ1-1; D might be TRBD1 (6 bases). The V and J ends lost 0 bases and 7 bases respectively, with 15 bases between them. Germline CDR1 and CDR2: SNHLY and FYNNEI. The CDR3 consists of 15 residues. CDR3 region: CASSEAPAQGNEAFF. In nucleotides, the CDR3 is TGTGCCAGCAGTGAAGCGCCGGCGCAGGGGAATGAAGCTTTCTTT.

A word on this clone: Other DNA sequences in the sample encode the same CDR3. The chain joins TRBV6-5 to TRBJ1-2; 8 nucleotides line up with TRBD1. This CDR3 region has 14 residues. V was pared by 0 bases and J by 5 bases, with 2 bases of the junction left unmatched. The germline gives CDR1 MNHEY, CDR2 SVGAGI. The CDR3 spells CASSYSQGAYGYTF. The CDR3 DNA reads TGTGCCAGCAGTTACTCGCAGGGGGCGTATGGCTACACCTTC.

The rearrangement joins TRBV6-2 or TRBV6-3 to TRBJ1-1; no definite D call. The germline V gene has CDR1 MNHEY and CDR2 SVGEGT. V was trimmed by 0 bases and J by 12 bases, leaving 17 bases between them. This CDR3 region has 14 residues. The CDR3 loop is CASSYSRQPAVPFF. The CDR3 bases are TGTGCCAGCAGTTACTCGAGGCAGCCGGCGGTCCCTTTCTTT.

V is TRBV27 and J is TRBJ2-1; tentatively, D is TRBD1 (5 bases). The CDR3 is made up of 14 amino acids. The V gene's germline CDR1 is MNHEY and CDR2 SMNVEV (reference sequence). Trimming left V 8 bases short and J 1 base short, with 12 bases between. CDR3 sequence: CASWRTLSYNEQFF. The CDR3 nucleotides read TGTGCCAGCTGGCGGACACTATCCTACAATGAGCAGTTCTTC.